This T cell receptor (beta chain) was recorded in a study of shared clonotypes between healthy human individuals. The overall study: Three plates were used per donor for CD4 naive, three for CD4 memory, two for CD8 naive and one for CD8 memory. Study findings and constraints: Inspection by rarefaction showed sorted-subset sequencing to be incomplete despite large depth.

Free of recent acute infections or vaccinations, the donors were healthy HIV-negative adults. Concerning this clone: Its antigen remains unknown.

The V segment lost 5 bases and the J segment 8 bases; nucleotides outside the gene matches: 7. Germline V gene sequence: CDR1 MNHEY, CDR2 SVGAGI. CDR3 length equals 14 residues. Data came from immunoSEQ multiplex PCR; TCRdb stores just in-frame clones and leaves some out. The data show 2,500,000 or so clones, approximately 90% seen once. V usage is TRBV6-5 and J usage is TRBJ2-2; 8 nucleotides match TRBD1. Sample: naive CD4+ T cells from PBMCs. Subset reported: CD45RA+ positively selected. The source of this sequence is a man younger than 35 in good health. Some clones in this sample may be carry-over from other donors' samples. The CDR3 spells CASSSPGTGGELFF. The CDR3 nucleotides are TGTGCCAGCAGTAGTCCCGGGACAGGAGGGGAGCTGTTTTTT.